These T cell receptor beta chains were read from a single sample in a study of primary melanoma T cells and metastatic recurrence. This table comes from immunoSEQ multiplex PCR, and its TCRdb copy is limited to in-frame clones, with some not included. The sample contains 100 or so clones, over 90% of which appear only once. Sequencing was carried out using melanoma tumor tissue. These receptors all stem from a human donor with melanoma. CDR3s include the opening cysteine and the closing phenylalanine or tryptophan. A D gene is named only where the DNA matches it firmly. The size of a clone is reported for some rows only, either as once, few or many, or as a class for expanded clones.

J | D | V | size | DNA | CDR3
TRBJ2-1 | - | TRBV19 | - | TGTGCCAGTAGTATAGATTCGAGGGGGGGCTACAATGAGCAGTTCTTC | CASSIDSRGGYNEQFF
TRBJ1-5 | TRBD1 | TRBV11-3 | - | TGTGCCAGCAGCTTAGGGACAGGTGATCAGCCCCAGCATTTT | CASSLGTGDQPQHF
TRBJ2-3 | - | TRBV6-8 | - | TGTGCCACAGGGCTTTTCATAGGAGATACGCAGTATTTT | CATGLFIGDTQYF
TRBJ1-2 | - | TRBV6-8 | - | TGTGCCAGCAGTTACTCGCCCGACAGGCGGAATGGCTACACCTTC | CASSYSPDRRNGYTF
TRBJ2-7 | - | TRBV29-1 | - | TGCAGCATTTCCTCGAGCTCCTACGAGCAGTACTTC | CSISSSSYEQYF
TRBJ2-3 | - | TRBV23-1 | - | TGCGCCAGCAGTCCCCAGTGGGGTCGGACAGCGAAACTCCGCACAGATACGCAGTATTTT | CASSPQWGRTAKLRTDTQYF
TRBJ2-1 | TRBD2 | TRBV29-1 | - | TGCAGCGTTTATGGACTAGCGGCTTCCTACAATGAGCAGTTCTTC | CSVYGLAASYNEQFF
TRBJ1-3 | - | TRBV6-8 | - | TGTGCCTCCCAGGAGGGGCGTAAATCGGACACCATATATTTT | CASQEGRKSDTIYF
TRBJ1-1 | - | TRBV28 | few | TGTGCCAGCAGTTTACCAGGGGCGAACACTGAAGCTTTCTTT | CASSLPGANTEAFF
TRBJ1-5 | TRBD1 | TRBV7-6 | - | TGTGCCAGCAGCCTTCGACAGGGGGGGAATCAGCCCCAGCATTTT | CASSLRQGGNQPQHF
TRBJ2-1 | TRBD2 | TRBV11-3 | - | TGTGCCAGCAGCTTGGGTGAGGGACTAGCCAACAATAAGCAGTTCTTC | CASSLGEGLANNKQFF
TRBJ2-2 | TRBD1 | TRBV11-3 | - | TGTGCCAGCAGCCCGAGACAGGGGGCCACCGGGGAGCTGTTTTTT | CASSPRQGATGELFF
TRBJ2-7 | TRBD1 | TRBV11-3 | - | TGTGCCAGCAGTACGGACAGGGGGCTTCCGTACGAGCAGTACTTC | CASSTDRGLPYEQYF
TRBJ1-3 | - | TRBV11-3 | - | TGTGCCAGCAGATCCGCTAAGGAGGGTCTAAGCTCTGGAAACACCATATATTTT | CASRSAKEGLSSGNTIYF
TRBJ2-2 | - | TRBV11-3 | - | TGTGCCAGCAGCTTTCAGGGAGTTATATCGGGCACCGGGGAGCTGTTTTTT | CASSFQGVISGTGELFF
TRBJ2-3 | - | TRBV7-4 | - | TGTGCCAGCAGCCGGCAGGCGACAGATACGCAGTATTTT | CASSRQATDTQYF
TRBJ2-5 | TRBD1 | TRBV15 | - | TGTGCCACCTCCAGGGGGCTAGGGCGAGAGACCCAGTACTTC | CATSRGLGRETQYF
TRBJ1-4 | TRBD1 | TRBV6-1 | - | TGTGCCAGCAGTGAAGCGCTTCCGGACAGGTCCTATGGGAGACTGTTTTTT | CASSEALPDRSYGRLFF
TRBJ2-1 | - | TRBV11-3 | - | TGTGCCAGCAGCCGGACCGGGAGCTCCTACAATGAGCAGTTCTTC | CASSRTGSSYNEQFF
TRBJ1-2 | - | TRBV23-1 | - | TGCGCCAGCAGCCAAGATGTCAGGGCTAACTATGGCTACACCTTC | CASSQDVRANYGYTF
TRBJ2-1 | - | TRBV7-5 | - | TGTGCCAGCAGCAAAGGGAGTTGGGGCAATGAGCAGTTCTTC | CASSKGSWGNEQFF
TRBJ2-7 | TRBD2 | TRBV6-8 | - | TGTGCCAGCAGTCCCGGACTAGAAGAGCAGTACTTC | CASSPGLEEQYF